A single sample is the source of the 8 T cell receptor beta chains below, sequenced in a study of shared clonotypes between healthy human individuals. As defined, naive CD8 cells were CD45RO-negative and positively selected for CCR7, with terminally differentiated effector memory CD45RA+ cells excluded. Sequencing was performed with immunoSEQ multiplex PCR; in TCRdb, only in-frame clones are kept and a portion is missing. In the table there are around 2.1 million clones, about 93% of which are singletons. The sequenced sample consisted of naive CD8+ T cells from PBMCs. These receptors all come from a man aged 18 to 29 in good health. Some clones in this sample may be carry-over from other donors' samples.

Remarks on this clone: Distinct nucleotide sequences in the sample also encode this CDR3. The chain combines TRBV15 with TRBJ2-7; the D gene is possibly TRBD2 (5 bases). CDR3 length equals 14 residues. Trimming removed 1 base at V and 1 base at J, with 8 bases between. Germline-derived CDR1 and CDR2 are LNHNV and YYDKDF (reference sequence). CDR3 DNA sequence: TGTGCCACCAGCAGAGGGACGGGGTCCTACGAGCAGTACTTC. Amino acids: CATSRGTGSYEQYF.

The V call is TRBV18, the J call TRBJ2-5; possibly TRBD2 for D (5 bases). The V end was cut by 0 bases, the J end by 5 bases, with 13 bases between. Germline CDR1 and CDR2: KGHSH and LQKENI. This CDR3 is built from 15 residues. The CDR3 DNA reads as TGTGCCAGCTCACCACCGAGAGCTAGCCGGGAGACCCAGTACTTC. Its protein is CASSPPRASRETQYF.

As for this clone: Other DNA sequences in this sample translate to the same CDR3. The V call is TRBV7-9, the J call TRBJ2-1, with D uncertain. The ends were cut back, 2 bases at V and 1 base at J, with 3 bases in the middle. There are 13 residues in the CDR3. Germline values: CDR1 SEHNR, CDR2 FQNEAQ (reference sequence). CDR3 sequence reads: CASSLSSYNEQFF. The CDR3 nucleotides are TGTGCCAGCAGCTTATCTTCCTACAATGAGCAGTTCTTC.

This chain links TRBV7-8 with TRBJ2-7, with TRBD2 matching 7 bases. Germline lookup yields CDR1 SGHVS and CDR2 FQNEAQ. The CDR3 length is 15 residues. J lost 2 bases, V lost 1 base, and 5 bases had no gene match. The CDR3 sequence is CASSLDAGVPYEQYF. The CDR3, as DNA: TGTGCCAGCAGCTTAGATGCGGGGGTTCCCTACGAGCAGTACTTC.

The gene calls are TRBV2 and TRBJ1-1; 9 nucleotides agree with TRBD1. With 2 bases clipped from V and 3 bases from J, the junction kept 7 bases outside the gene matches. CDR1 SNHLY and CDR2 FYNNEI come from the germline V gene. This CDR3 is built from 16 residues. The CDR3 region has the DNA TGTGCCAGCAGTGAATCCGCGACAGGGGGTGACACTGAAGCTTTCTTT. Encoded protein: CASSESATGGDTEAFF.

The chain carries TRBV6-5 and TRBJ2-2; a possible D gene is TRBD1 (7 bases). CDR1 and CDR2 from the germline V gene are MNHEY and SVGAGI. The CDR3 has 14 amino acids. V was shortened by 6 bases and J by 6 bases, with 14 bases between the two germline ends. The CDR3 coding sequence is TGTGCCAGCAGCCCTACAGGGGAGGCCGGGGAGCTGTTTTTT. Its translation: CASSPTGEAGELFF.

V usage is TRBV2 and J usage is TRBJ1-2; no clear D. CDR3 length: 14 amino acids. Germline CDR1 SNHLY, CDR2 FYNNEI. Trimming left V 6 bases short and J 2 bases short, with 13 bases between. CDR3 DNA sequence: TGTGCCAGCAGCGGCCCGGGCCCCAACTATGGCTACACCTTC. Translated, it gives CASSGPGPNYGYTF.

The chain has TRBV11-2 and TRBJ2-5; D call uncertain. This CDR3 has 18 residues. The V and J ends lost 1 base and 5 bases respectively, with 23 bases between them. Germline CDR1 is SGHAT and CDR2 is FQNNGV. The chain's CDR3 is CASSLGSVGPETWETQYF. CDR3 bases: TGTGCCAGCAGCTTAGGGTCGGTAGGGCCGGAAACCTGGGAGACCCAGTACTTC.